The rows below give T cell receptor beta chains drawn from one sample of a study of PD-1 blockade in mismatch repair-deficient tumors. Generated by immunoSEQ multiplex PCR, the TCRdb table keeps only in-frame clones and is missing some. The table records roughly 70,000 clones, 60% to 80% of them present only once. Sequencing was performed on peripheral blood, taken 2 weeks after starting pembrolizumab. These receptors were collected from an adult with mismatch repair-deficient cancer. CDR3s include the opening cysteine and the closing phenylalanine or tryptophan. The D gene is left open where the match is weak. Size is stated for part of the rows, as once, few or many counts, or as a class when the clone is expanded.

CDR3aa: CASSPKQSSYNEQFF
CDR3nt: TGTGCCAGCTCACCGAAGCAGAGCTCCTACAATGAGCAGTTCTTC
d_gene: .
j_gene: TRBJ2-1
abundance: .
v_gene: TRBV18

CDR3aa: CSVGGLRETQYF
CDR3nt: TGCAGCGTTGGCGGCTTGCGAGAGACCCAGTACTTC
d_gene: .
j_gene: TRBJ2-5
abundance: .
v_gene: TRBV29-1

CDR3aa: CASQAGWGETQYF
CDR3nt: TGTGCCAGCCAGGCGGGTTGGGGAGAGACCCAGTACTTC
d_gene: .
j_gene: TRBJ2-5
abundance: .
v_gene: TRBV9

CDR3aa: CASSQGQGGQPQHF
CDR3nt: TGTGCCAGCAGCCAGGGACAGGGGGGGCAGCCCCAGCATTTT
d_gene: TRBD1
j_gene: TRBJ1-5
abundance: few
v_gene: TRBV7-9

CDR3aa: CASSEWGLAGDNEQFF
CDR3nt: TGTGCCAGCAGTGAATGGGGGCTAGCGGGTGACAATGAGCAGTTCTTC
d_gene: TRBD2
j_gene: TRBJ2-1
abundance: .
v_gene: TRBV2

CDR3aa: CASSPGQGGNTEAFF
CDR3nt: TGCGCCAGCAGCCCGGGACAGGGGGGGAACACTGAAGCTTTCTTT
d_gene: TRBD1
j_gene: TRBJ1-1
abundance: .
v_gene: TRBV4-1

CDR3aa: CSVNRGRTEQYF
CDR3nt: TGCAGCGTTAACAGGGGGCGCACAGAGCAGTACTTC
d_gene: TRBD1
j_gene: TRBJ2-7
abundance: .
v_gene: TRBV29-1

CDR3aa: CASSDSTQETQYF
CDR3nt: TGTGCCAGTAGTGACAGTACGCAAGAGACCCAGTACTTC
d_gene: .
j_gene: TRBJ2-5
abundance: .
v_gene: TRBV19

CDR3aa: CASSSLWDGLPYEQYF
CDR3nt: TGTGCCAGTAGTAGTCTGTGGGACGGCCTACCCTACGAGCAGTACTTC
d_gene: .
j_gene: TRBJ2-7
abundance: .
v_gene: TRBV19

CDR3aa: CASSLSSGGQETQYF
CDR3nt: TGTGCCAGCAGCTTGAGTAGCGGGGGACAAGAGACCCAGTACTTC
d_gene: TRBD2
j_gene: TRBJ2-5
abundance: .
v_gene: TRBV5-4

CDR3aa: CASSGTGGEQYF
CDR3nt: TGTGCCAGCAGTGGGACGGGGGGCGAGCAGTACTTC
d_gene: TRBD2
j_gene: TRBJ2-7
abundance: few
v_gene: TRBV2

CDR3aa: CASSTGTRTGELFF
CDR3nt: TGTGCCAGCAGTACCGGGACTAGAACCGGGGAGCTGTTTTTT
d_gene: TRBD2
j_gene: TRBJ2-2
abundance: .
v_gene: TRBV2

CDR3aa: CASSAGQDLNQPQHF
CDR3nt: TGCGCCAGCAGCGCTGGACAGGACCTCAATCAGCCCCAGCATTTT
d_gene: TRBD1
j_gene: TRBJ1-5
abundance: .
v_gene: TRBV5-1

CDR3aa: CASRNGAGGSYEQYF
CDR3nt: TGTGCCAGTAGAAATGGGGCAGGGGGCTCCTACGAGCAGTACTTC
d_gene: TRBD1
j_gene: TRBJ2-7
abundance: few
v_gene: TRBV19

CDR3aa: CASGTSSEQFF
CDR3nt: TGTGCTAGCGGGACTAGCAGTGAGCAGTTCTTC
d_gene: TRBD2
j_gene: TRBJ2-1
abundance: .
v_gene: TRBV12-5

CDR3aa: CASRGSGTQETQYF
CDR3nt: TGTGCCAGCAGGGGGAGCGGGACCCAAGAGACCCAGTACTTC
d_gene: TRBD2
j_gene: TRBJ2-5
abundance: .
v_gene: TRBV6-5

CDR3aa: CASSTSPARDSYGNTIYF
CDR3nt: TGTGCCAGTAGTACCTCCCCCGCACGGGACAGCTATGGAAACACCATATATTTT
d_gene: TRBD1
j_gene: TRBJ1-3
abundance: .
v_gene: TRBV19

CDR3aa: CSVPAGTPNTGELFF
CDR3nt: TGCAGCGTACCCGCCGGGACACCGAACACCGGGGAGCTGTTTTTT
d_gene: .
j_gene: TRBJ2-2
abundance: few
v_gene: TRBV29-1

CDR3aa: CASSVDWVGSYNEQFF
CDR3nt: TGTGCCAGCAGCGTAGATTGGGTGGGGTCCTACAATGAGCAGTTCTTC
d_gene: .
j_gene: TRBJ2-1
abundance: .
v_gene: TRBV9

CDR3aa: CASSPWGGTSYEQYF
CDR3nt: TGTGCCAGCAGCCCGTGGGGGGGGACCTCCTACGAGCAGTACTTC
d_gene: TRBD2
j_gene: TRBJ2-7
abundance: .
v_gene: TRBV6-1

CDR3aa: CASSPTGGNQPQHF
CDR3nt: TGTGCCAGCAGCCCGACAGGGGGCAATCAGCCCCAGCATTTT
d_gene: TRBD1
j_gene: TRBJ1-5
abundance: .
v_gene: TRBV7-9

CDR3aa: CASSGQGHNQPQHF
CDR3nt: TGTGCCAGCAGCGGACAGGGTCATAATCAGCCCCAGCATTTT
d_gene: TRBD1
j_gene: TRBJ1-5
abundance: .
v_gene: TRBV6-1

CDR3aa: CASSMPPTDNEQFF
CDR3nt: TGTGCCAGTAGTATGCCGCCCACTGACAATGAGCAGTTCTTC
d_gene: .
j_gene: TRBJ2-1
abundance: .
v_gene: TRBV19

CDR3aa: CASSSGASQETQYF
CDR3nt: TGCGCCAGCAGCTCGGGGGCGAGCCAAGAGACCCAGTACTTC
d_gene: .
j_gene: TRBJ2-5
abundance: .
v_gene: TRBV5-1

CDR3aa: CATHDRESFNEQFF
CDR3nt: TGTGCCACCCACGACAGGGAGTCTTTCAATGAGCAGTTCTTC
d_gene: TRBD1
j_gene: TRBJ2-1
abundance: .
v_gene: TRBV6-4

CDR3aa: CASSQYSTGGVTEAFF
CDR3nt: TGTGCCAGCTCTCAATACTCAACAGGGGGGGTCACTGAAGCTTTCTTT
d_gene: TRBD1
j_gene: TRBJ1-1
abundance: .
v_gene: TRBV18

CDR3aa: CASSFGTGNEQYF
CDR3nt: TGTGCCAGCAGCTTTGGGACAGGGAACGAGCAGTACTTC
d_gene: TRBD1
j_gene: TRBJ2-7
abundance: few
v_gene: TRBV5-5

CDR3aa: CASLAQANVLTF
CDR3nt: TGTGCCAGCCTCGCGCAGGCCAACGTCCTGACTTTC
d_gene: .
j_gene: TRBJ2-6
abundance: once
v_gene: TRBV21-1

CDR3aa: CASSEQGEEQYF
CDR3nt: TGTGCCAGCAGTGAACAGGGTGAAGAGCAGTACTTC
d_gene: .
j_gene: TRBJ2-7
abundance: .
v_gene: TRBV2

CDR3aa: CAWSGDWGSGNTIYF
CDR3nt: TGTGCCTGGAGTGGGGACTGGGGCTCTGGAAACACCATATATTTT
d_gene: .
j_gene: TRBJ1-3
abundance: .
v_gene: TRBV30

CDR3aa: CASSPREGDTQYF
CDR3nt: TGTGCCAGCAGTCCCCGTGAGGGGGATACGCAGTATTTT
d_gene: .
j_gene: TRBJ2-3
abundance: .
v_gene: TRBV27

CDR3aa: CASSSGTGGDEQYF
CDR3nt: TGCGCCAGCAGCTCCGGGACAGGGGGCGACGAGCAGTACTTC
d_gene: TRBD1
j_gene: TRBJ2-7
abundance: .
v_gene: TRBV5-1

CDR3aa: CATTLGETQYF
CDR3nt: TGTGCCACCACCTTGGGGGAGACCCAGTACTTC
d_gene: .
j_gene: TRBJ2-5
abundance: .
v_gene: TRBV28

CDR3aa: CASSDGLGQGNYGYTF
CDR3nt: TGTGCCAGCAGTGACGGGCTGGGACAGGGTAACTATGGCTACACCTTC
d_gene: TRBD1
j_gene: TRBJ1-2
abundance: .
v_gene: TRBV6-4

CDR3aa: CASSPVANTEAFF
CDR3nt: TGCGCCAGCAGCCCCGTCGCAAACACTGAAGCTTTCTTT
d_gene: .
j_gene: TRBJ1-1
abundance: .
v_gene: TRBV5-1

CDR3aa: CASSQQGASGYTF
CDR3nt: TGCGCCAGCAGTCAACAGGGGGCGTCTGGCTACACCTTC
d_gene: TRBD1
j_gene: TRBJ1-2
abundance: .
v_gene: TRBV23-1

CDR3aa: CASSFPDSGTDTQYF
CDR3nt: TGTGCCAGCAGCTTCCCCGATAGCGGCACAGATACGCAGTATTTT
d_gene: .
j_gene: TRBJ2-3
abundance: once
v_gene: TRBV5-4

CDR3aa: CASSQEAGPETQYF
CDR3nt: TGCGCCAGCAGCCAAGAAGCAGGACCAGAGACCCAGTACTTC
d_gene: .
j_gene: TRBJ2-5
abundance: .
v_gene: TRBV4-3

CDR3aa: CSVEAAGMNTEAFF
CDR3nt: TGCAGCGTTGAAGCCGCAGGGATGAACACTGAAGCTTTCTTT
d_gene: .
j_gene: TRBJ1-1
abundance: .
v_gene: TRBV29-1

CDR3aa: CASSDEQGRGGYTF
CDR3nt: TGTGCCAGCAGCGACGAACAGGGGAGGGGTGGCTACACCTTC
d_gene: TRBD1
j_gene: TRBJ1-2
abundance: .
v_gene: TRBV9

CDR3aa: CASSPYGDSVNEQFF
CDR3nt: TGTGCCAGTAGCCCCTATGGGGATAGTGTTAATGAGCAGTTCTTC
d_gene: .
j_gene: TRBJ2-1
abundance: once
v_gene: TRBV19

CDR3aa: CASSKAGSLEEGYTF
CDR3nt: TGTGCCAGCAGCAAAGCCGGATCGTTGGAAGAAGGCTACACCTTC
d_gene: .
j_gene: TRBJ1-2
abundance: .
v_gene: TRBV21-1

CDR3aa: CASSYTPVSYNEQFF
CDR3nt: TGTGCCAGCAGTTACACCCCGGTCTCCTACAATGAGCAGTTCTTC
d_gene: .
j_gene: TRBJ2-1
abundance: .
v_gene: TRBV6-5

CDR3aa: CASSASASGRDTQYF
CDR3nt: TGTGCCAGCAGTGCCTCGGCTAGCGGGAGAGATACGCAGTATTTT
d_gene: TRBD2
j_gene: TRBJ2-3
abundance: .
v_gene: TRBV6-5

CDR3aa: CASSAGAGANVLTF
CDR3nt: TGTGCCAGCTCAGCAGGGGCTGGGGCCAACGTCCTGACTTTC
d_gene: .
j_gene: TRBJ2-6
abundance: .
v_gene: TRBV18

CDR3aa: CASMMGGRAGEQFF
CDR3nt: TGTGCCAGTATGATGGGCGGGAGGGCCGGCGAGCAGTTCTTC
d_gene: TRBD2
j_gene: TRBJ2-1
abundance: .
v_gene: TRBV19

CDR3aa: CAISDEQGAFYGYTF
CDR3nt: TGTGCCATCAGTGACGAACAGGGGGCATTCTATGGCTACACCTTC
d_gene: TRBD1
j_gene: TRBJ1-2
abundance: .
v_gene: TRBV10-3

CDR3aa: CASSDRNNQPQHF
CDR3nt: TGTGCCAGTAGTGACAGAAACAATCAGCCCCAGCATTTT
d_gene: .
j_gene: TRBJ1-5
abundance: .
v_gene: TRBV19

CDR3aa: CASSPGGRAGAGELFF
CDR3nt: TGTGCCAGCAGCCCGGGAGGTAGAGCGGGAGCCGGGGAGCTGTTTTTT
d_gene: TRBD2
j_gene: TRBJ2-2
abundance: medium-sized
v_gene: TRBV7-8

CDR3aa: CASSLRASGSIYEQYF
CDR3nt: TGTGCCAGCAGTTTAAGGGCTAGCGGGAGTATTTACGAGCAGTACTTC
d_gene: TRBD2
j_gene: TRBJ2-7
abundance: .
v_gene: TRBV28

CDR3aa: CASSLDRDQPQHF
CDR3nt: TGTGCCAGCAGTCTGGACAGGGATCAGCCCCAGCATTTT
d_gene: TRBD1
j_gene: TRBJ1-5
abundance: .
v_gene: TRBV6-5

CDR3aa: CASSLNPVRDTQYF
CDR3nt: TGTGCCAGTAGCCTTAACCCGGTTCGAGATACGCAGTATTTT
d_gene: .
j_gene: TRBJ2-3
abundance: .
v_gene: TRBV19